These 31 T cell receptor beta chains came from one sample sequenced in a study of cytomegalovirus exposure and HLA in healthy donors (dated by TCRdb to 2017 to 2019). The method was the immunoSEQ multiplex PCR assay. A mixture of 60 forward primers for TCR Vbeta segments and 13 reverse primers for TCR Jbeta segments was used in the multiplex PCR. Held by TCRdb, this immuneACCESS table contains in-frame sequences only and omits some clones. Under half of the omission traces to an unresolved V gene where checked; the cause of the rest is unknown. Counted in this sample were approximately 200,000 clones; almost 80% of them appeared once. The ten largest clonotypes hold less than 2% of the sample. Sequencing used PBMCs. The receptors shown here come from a woman aged 18-30 years in good health and CMV-seronegative.

The chain couples TRBV28 to TRBJ1-4, with 7 bases identical to TRBD1. The length of the CDR3 is 13 residues. CDR1 and CDR2 from the germline V gene are MDHEN and SYDVKM. V dropped 7 bases and J dropped 5; count of bases not matched to a gene: 4. The CDR3 reads CASTGGWNEKLFF. In nucleotides, the CDR3 is TGTGCCAGCACAGGGGGGTGGAATGAAAAACTGTTTTTT.

The chain uses TRBV7-9 and TRBJ1-5; 10 nucleotides agree with TRBD1. From germline, CDR1 is SEHNR and CDR2 FQNEAQ (reference sequence). After removal of 5 bases from V and 2 bases from J, the junction contained 9 bases not matched to a gene. There are 17 residues in the CDR3. CDR3 amino acids: CASSETGTGAGNQPQHF. The CDR3 DNA reads TGTGCCAGCAGCGAGACCGGGACAGGGGCGGGCAATCAGCCCCAGCATTTT.

This chain connects TRBV28 to TRBJ1-1; 9 bases agree with TRBD1. This CDR3 has 14 residues. In germline, CDR1 is MDHEN, CDR2 SYDVKM. The V gene end was trimmed by 6 bases and the J gene end by 5 bases; junction bases not matched to a gene: 7. The CDR3: CASRGGQGFTEAFF. The CDR3 nucleotides read TGTGCCAGCAGGGGGGGACAGGGATTTACTGAAGCTTTCTTT. The variable domain in full, with the rest retrieved from reference TRBV28 and TRBJ1-1, is DVKVTQSSRYLVKRTGEKVFLECVQDMDHENMFWYRQDPGLGLRLIYFSYDVKMKEKGDIPEGYSVSREKKERFSLILESASTNQTSMYLCASRGGQGFTEAFFGQGTRLTVV.

The genes are TRBV7-2 and TRBJ2-7; unclear D gene. This CDR3 is built from 12 residues. Trimming took 0 bases from V and 6 from J, leaving 6 bases between them. Germline V gene data show CDR1 as SGHTA and CDR2 as FQGNSA. The CDR3 DNA follows: TGTGCCAGCAGCTTAGCGGTGAGCGAGCAGTACTTC. Translating it yields CASSLAVSEQYF.

The rearrangement uses TRBV28 and TRBJ2-7, with 7 bases identical to TRBD1. CDR3 length equals 15 residues. J was trimmed by 5 bases and V by 1 base; bases with no gene match: 8. CDR1 is MDHEN and CDR2 is SYDVKM in the germline V gene. CDR3 bases: TGTGCCAGCAGTTTATTACAGACAGGGCGCCACGAGCAGTACTTC. Encoded protein: CASSLLQTGRHEQYF.

This chain links TRBV28 with TRBJ2-5; possible D gene TRBD1, 6 bases. V was trimmed by 4 bases and J by 1 base, leaving 13 bases between them. This CDR3 has 15 amino acids. The germline V gene encodes CDR1 MDHEN and CDR2 SYDVKM. CDR3 region: CASSSTGHIQETQYF. For the CDR3, the DNA is TGTGCCAGCAGTTCAACGGGACACATCCAAGAGACCCAGTACTTC.

This sequence joins TRBV5-4 and TRBJ1-4; a possible D gene is TRBD1 (6 bases). Per the germline V gene, CDR1 is SGHNT and CDR2 is YYREEE (reference sequence). Trimming stripped 2 bases from V and 6 bases from J, with 11 bases between. The CDR3 runs to 14 residues. The CDR3 here is CASSLQGQDEKLFF. CDR3 coding DNA: TGTGCCAGCAGCTTACAGGGCCAGGATGAAAAACTGTTTTTT.

The rearrangement links TRBV11-1 to TRBJ2-7, with D tentatively TRBD2 (6 bases). Trimming pared 2 bases from V and 6 bases from J, leaving 14 bases between. Per the germline V gene, CDR1 is SGHAT and CDR2 is FQDESV (reference sequence). The length of the CDR3 is 14 residues. The CDR3 DNA reads TGTGCCAGCAGCTTAATTCAGGAGGGAAGCGAGCAGTACTTC. Translated, it gives CASSLIQEGSEQYF.

The rearrangement joins TRBV6-5 to TRBJ2-1; 10 bases agree with TRBD2. The CDR3 has 16 residues. The germline gives CDR1 MNHEY, CDR2 SVGAGI. With V trimmed by 0 bases and J by 4 bases, 3 bases remained unmatched. This chain's CDR3 is CASSYSLAGVYNEQFF. For the CDR3, the DNA is TGTGCCAGCAGTTACTCCCTAGCGGGAGTTTACAATGAGCAGTTCTTC.

The genes are TRBV7-2 and TRBJ2-7; D might be TRBD1 (5 bases). This CDR3 region has 12 residues. Germline CDR1 is SGHTA and CDR2 is FQGNSA. V dropped 3 bases and J dropped 5 bases, with 8 bases sitting between them. The CDR3 loop is CASSFGADEQYF. The CDR3 bases are TGTGCCAGCAGCTTTGGGGCAGACGAGCAGTACTTC.

This clone is a singleton in its sample. The V call is TRBV9, the J call TRBJ2-2, with no clear D. V was shortened by 0 bases and J by 6 bases, with 9 bases between the two germline ends. The CDR3 is made up of 14 amino acids. Germline CDR1 SGDLS, CDR2 YYNGEE. The CDR3 DNA follows: TGTGCCAGCAGCGTAGAACAGAGACCCGGGGAGCTGTTTTTT. Translating gives CASSVEQRPGELFF.

V is TRBV19 and J is TRBJ1-4, with TRBD1 identical over 10 bases. Germline V gene lookup returns CDR1 LNHDA and CDR2 SQIVND (reference sequence). The junction had 19 bases not matched to a gene; V was cut back by 4 bases and J by 8 bases. The CDR3 spans 19 residues. The CDR3 is CASSTLKIGTGVRDEKLFF. The CDR3 DNA sequence: TGTGCCAGTAGTACTCTCAAAATCGGGACAGGGGTTCGGGACGAAAAACTGTTTTTT.

V is TRBV5-1 and J is TRBJ2-5; no reliable D call. V was cut by 3 bases and J by 1 base, with 19 bases left in between. The germline CDR1 and CDR2 sequences are SGHRS and YFSETQ. This CDR3 comprises 17 residues. The CDR3 is CASSSTVTVPGQETQYF. The CDR3 coding sequence is TGCGCCAGCAGCTCAACGGTCACCGTACCAGGCCAAGAGACCCAGTACTTC. Combining the CDR3 with reference TRBV5-1 and TRBJ2-5 gives the whole variable domain KAGVTQTPRYLIKTRGQQVTLSCSPISGHRSVSWYQQTPGQGLQFLFEYFSETQRNKGNFPGRFSGRQFSNSRSEMNVSTLELGDSALYLCASSSTVTVPGQETQYFGPGTRLLVL.

The genes are TRBV16 and TRBJ1-6; 10 bases agree with TRBD1. Unmatched junction bases numbered 6, after V lost 0 bases and J lost 10 bases. Looked up from germline, CDR1 is KGHSY and CDR2 is FQNENV. This CDR3 spans 16 amino acids. CDR3 sequence (DNA): TGTGCCAGCAGCCAATCAGCGGGACAGGGGTACTCACCCCTCCACTTT. Residues: CASSQSAGQGYSPLHF.

A few counts support this clone. CDR3 sequence (DNA): TGTGCCTGGAGTGTAACCGACCTGGGACTAGCGGGAGTGTTTGGTGAGCAGTTCTTC. It specifies CAWSVTDLGLAGVFGEQFF. The V and J genes are TRBV30 and TRBJ2-1; TRBD2 matches 14 bases. The V gene's germline CDR1 is GTSNPN and CDR2 SVGIG (reference sequence). The CDR3 is 19 residues long. Trimming at V came to 0 bases and at J to 9 bases, leaving 16 bases not matched to a gene.

The chain joins TRBV6-5 to TRBJ1-5; TRBD1 matches 7 bases. V shed 6 bases, J shed 2 bases, and the junction held 7 bases outside the gene matches. Germline V lookup: CDR1 MNHEY, CDR2 SVGAGI. The CDR3 extends over 15 amino acids. CDR3: CASRRDRARNQPQHF. Written as DNA, the CDR3 is TGTGCCAGCAGACGCGACAGGGCTCGCAATCAGCCCCAGCATTTT.

V usage is TRBV28 and J usage is TRBJ1-4; D unresolved. In germline, CDR1 is MDHEN, CDR2 SYDVKM. The CDR3 totals 14 residues. Trimming stripped 7 bases from V and 7 bases from J, with 16 bases between. The chain's CDR3 is CASKRISGAEKLFF. Written as DNA, the CDR3 is TGTGCCAGCAAACGGATCAGCGGAGCTGAAAAACTGTTTTTT.

V gene TRBV7-2 combines with J gene TRBJ1-1; TRBD1 matches 8 bases. The V gene's germline CDR1 is SGHTA and CDR2 FQGNSA. The CDR3 has 17 amino acids. The V segment lost 5 bases and the J segment 2 bases; nucleotides outside the gene matches: 13. CDR3 sequence (DNA): TGTGCCAGCAGCCCGACCGACAGGGGTTTTGGTAACACTGAAGCTTTCTTT. Its translation: CASSPTDRGFGNTEAFF.

The gene calls are TRBV5-6 and TRBJ1-5, with D uncertain. The V and J ends lost 1 base and 4 bases respectively, with 9 bases between them. There are 14 residues in the CDR3. Germline V lookup: CDR1 SGHDT, CDR2 YYEEEE. The CDR3 nucleotides are TGTGCCAGCAGCTTGTCGTGGGCGAATCAGCCCCAGCATTTT. It yields the protein CASSLSWANQPQHF.

This chain's CDR3 is CASSDSFFTEAFF. DNA of the CDR3: TGTGCCAGCAGTGACAGTTTTTTCACTGAAGCTTTCTTT. The V and J genes are TRBV2 and TRBJ1-1, with D hard to call. CDR1 and CDR2 from the germline V gene are SNHLY and FYNNEI. This CDR3 is 13 amino acids long. The V gene lost 3 bases and the J gene lost 4 bases, with 9 bases spanning the gap.

This clone appeared once. The chain links TRBV5-6 to TRBJ1-5; the D is unclear. Deletions cut 2 bases from V and 5 bases from J, with 5 bases between. The CDR3 loop spans 12 amino acids. The germline V gene encodes CDR1 SGHDT and CDR2 YYEEEE. In DNA, the CDR3 is TGTGCCAGCAGCTTACAAGATCAGCCCCAGCATTTT. Its translation: CASSLQDQPQHF. The variable domain in full, with the rest retrieved from reference TRBV5-6 and TRBJ1-5, is DAGVTQSPTHLIKTRGQQVTLRCSPKSGHDTVSWYQQALGQGPQFIFQYYEEEERQRGNFPDRFSGHQFPNYSSELNVNALLLGDSALYLCASSLQDQPQHFGDGTRLSIL.

The V call is TRBV25-1, the J call TRBJ1-1; D gene ambiguous. The CDR3 extends over 11 amino acids. CDR1 MGHDK and CDR2 SYGVNS come from the germline V gene. V was cut by 4 bases and J by 6 bases, with 6 bases left in between. The CDR3 region has the DNA TGTGCCAGCAGTGGTTTCGCTGAAGCTTTCTTT. Its translation is CASSGFAEAFF. The whole variable domain, filled in from reference TRBV25-1 and TRBJ1-1, reads EADIYQTPRYLVIGTGKKITLECSQTMGHDKMYWYQQDPGMELHLIHYSYGVNSTEKGDLSSESTVSRIRTEHFPLTLESARPSHTSQYLCASSGFAEAFFGQGTRLTVV.

The chain links TRBV2 to TRBJ2-7, with D maybe TRBD1 (6 bases). Trimming removed 4 bases from V and 10 bases from J, with 14 bases in between. The germline gives CDR1 SNHLY, CDR2 FYNNEI. This CDR3 comprises 12 residues. CDR3 bases: TGTGCCAGCAGTGGGACAGCCTACTTTCAGTACTTC. This sequence encodes CASSGTAYFQYF.

This clone came up once. The chain has TRBV6-1 and TRBJ2-7, with TRBD2 identical over 7 bases. Unmatched junction bases numbered 4, after V lost 0 bases and J lost 2 bases. The CDR3 loop spans 15 amino acids. Germline CDR1 reads MNHNS; CDR2 reads SASEGT. CDR3 sequence reads: CASSEALAHPYEQYF. In DNA form, the CDR3 reads TGTGCCAGCAGTGAAGCACTAGCGCACCCCTACGAGCAGTACTTC.

This clone was found a few times. The V call is TRBV6-5, the J call TRBJ1-6; TRBD1 is a possible D gene (6 bases). The germline V gene encodes CDR1 MNHEY and CDR2 SVGAGI. The V and J ends lost 2 bases and 4 bases respectively, with 12 bases between them. The CDR3 extends over 16 amino acids. The CDR3 region has the DNA TGTGCCAGCAGTTACGCAGGGGATTTGTATAATTCACCCCTCCACTTT. It yields the protein CASSYAGDLYNSPLHF.

This clone appeared a few times. V usage is TRBV19 and J usage is TRBJ1-2; no definite D call. This CDR3 contains 15 residues. Germline loops: CDR1 LNHDA, CDR2 SQIVND (reference sequence). The V end was cut by 0 bases, the J end by 5 bases, with 13 bases between. CDR3 coding DNA: TGTGCCAGTAGTATAGAGTTCCCGGGGAAATATGGCTACACCTTC. This translates into CASSIEFPGKYGYTF.

The rearrangement links TRBV10-3 to TRBJ1-2, with a tentative D call TRBD1 (5 bases). CDR3 size: 12 residues. The V gene's germline CDR1 is ENHRY and CDR2 SYGVKD. Trimming left V 6 bases short and J 8 bases short, with 13 bases between. The CDR3 sequence: CAISDLRGGYTF. DNA of the CDR3: TGTGCCATCAGCGACCTTAGGGGAGGCTACACCTTC.

V usage is TRBV9 and J usage is TRBJ2-7; 9 nucleotides match TRBD2. This CDR3 is 16 amino acids long. CDR1 SGDLS and CDR2 YYNGEE come from the germline V gene. V was pared by 0 bases and J by 2 bases, with 6 bases of the junction left unmatched. The CDR3 spells CASSVGSGSGAYEQYF. The CDR3 region has the DNA TGTGCCAGCAGCGTAGGTAGCGGGAGTGGCGCCTACGAGCAGTACTTC.

V usage is TRBV4-1 and J usage is TRBJ2-3, with 8 bases matching TRBD1. CDR1 is MGHRA, CDR2 YSYEKL, per germline. There are 15 residues in the CDR3. V was clipped by 4 bases and J by 2 bases; unmatched bases: 5. The CDR3 spells CASSRGTGDTDTQYF. CDR3 in DNA: TGCGCCAGCAGCCGGGGGACAGGTGACACAGATACGCAGTATTTT.

In its sample, this clone was seen once. This rearrangement joins TRBV15 to TRBJ1-5; weak D call: TRBD1 (5 bases). The germline gives CDR1 LNHNV, CDR2 YYDKDF (reference sequence). This CDR3 contains 14 residues. Trimming stripped 3 bases from V and 5 bases from J, with 11 bases between. The CDR3 nucleotides are TGTGCCACCAGCAGCAGGGCAAGACATCAGCCCCAGCATTTT. Translating gives CATSSRARHQPQHF.

The chain links TRBV27 to TRBJ2-5; tentative D call: TRBD1 (5 bases). The J call is in doubt because the DNA end fits TRBJ2-7 better. From germline, CDR1 is MNHEY and CDR2 SMNVEV (reference sequence). This CDR3 is built from 14 residues. The CDR3 here is CASSLWLGEYEQYF. The CDR3 nucleotides read TGTGCCAGCAGTTTATGGTTAGGGGAATACGAGCAGTACTTC.